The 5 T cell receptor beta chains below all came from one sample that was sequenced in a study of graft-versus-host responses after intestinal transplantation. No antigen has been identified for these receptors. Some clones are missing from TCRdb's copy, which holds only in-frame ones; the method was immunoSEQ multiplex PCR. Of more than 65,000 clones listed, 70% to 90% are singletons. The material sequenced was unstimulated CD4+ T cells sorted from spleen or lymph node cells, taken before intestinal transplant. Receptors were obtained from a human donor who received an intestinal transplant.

The CDR3 DNA reads as TGTGCCAGCAGCTTTACAATTAGCCCCTACAATGAGCAGTTCTTC. It specifies CASSFTISPYNEQFF. This rearrangement joins TRBV5-4 to TRBJ2-1; no reliable D call. CDR1 and CDR2 (germline): SGHNT, YYREEE (reference sequence). CDR3 length: 15 amino acids. V was cut by 2 bases and J by 2 bases, with 11 bases left in between. Looking up the rest from reference TRBV5-4 and TRBJ2-1 gives the full variable domain: ETGVTQSPTHLIKTRGQQVTLRCSSQSGHNTVSWYQQALGQGPQFIFQYYREEENGRGNFPPRFSGLQFPNYSSELNVNALELDDSALYLCASSFTISPYNEQFFGPGTRLTVL.

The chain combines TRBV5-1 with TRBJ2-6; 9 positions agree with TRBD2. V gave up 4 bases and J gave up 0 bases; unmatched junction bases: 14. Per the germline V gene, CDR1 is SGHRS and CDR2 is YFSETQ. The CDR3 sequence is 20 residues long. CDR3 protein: CASSGELTSGPSSGANVLTF. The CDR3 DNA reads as TGCGCCAGCAGCGGGGAACTGACTAGCGGTCCGAGCTCTGGGGCCAACGTCCTGACTTTC.

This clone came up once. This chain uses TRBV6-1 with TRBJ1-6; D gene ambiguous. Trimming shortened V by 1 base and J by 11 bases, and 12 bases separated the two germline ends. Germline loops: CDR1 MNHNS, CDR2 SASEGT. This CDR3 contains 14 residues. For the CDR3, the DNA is TGTGCCAGCAGTGAAGGCCCCCGGGGAGCACCCCTCCACTTT. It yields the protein CASSEGPRGAPLHF.

The DNA of the CDR3 is TGTGCCAGTAGTCCCGGGGGGACTTCCTACGAGCAGTACTTC. It translates to CASSPGGTSYEQYF. The chain recombines TRBV19 with TRBJ2-7, with 7 bases lining up with TRBD2. J lost 1 base, V lost 5 bases, and 5 bases had no gene match. Germline V lookup: CDR1 LNHDA, CDR2 SQIVND (reference sequence). This CDR3 contains 14 residues.

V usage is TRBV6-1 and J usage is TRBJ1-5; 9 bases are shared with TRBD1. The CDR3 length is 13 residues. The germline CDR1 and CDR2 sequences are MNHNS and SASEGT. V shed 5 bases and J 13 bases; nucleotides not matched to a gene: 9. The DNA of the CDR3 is TGTGCCAGCAGTAGTCGGGACAGGGACGTACAGCATTTT. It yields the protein CASSSRDRDVQHF.